This section outlines one T cell receptor beta chain sequence together with its context. What it binds is unknown. Trimming left V 6 bases short and J 4 bases short, with 10 bases between. The CDR3 is 12 residues long. Germline values: CDR1 KGHSH, CDR2 LQKENI. These data come from a study of hypomethylating agent response in myelodysplastic syndrome. General study results and limits: The MDS versus healthy comparison may be affected by non-age-matched controls.

In the original analysis: Around 1.5% of fewer than 200,000 clonotypes matched previously reported viral-epitope-specific VDJdb entries. TCRdb keeps only in-frame clones here, not all; method: immunoSEQ multiplex PCR. V, J and clone size were drawn from that table, and D and trimming were deduced from the DNA. The sample has around 11,000 clones, 65% to 85% seen once. The TCR was taken from a human donor with myelodysplastic syndrome. The chain links TRBV18 to TRBJ2-7; D is unclear. Sequenced here: bone marrow, sampled before or after starting hypomethylating agent treatment for myelodysplastic syndrome (not recorded which). CDR3 in DNA: TGTGCCAGCTCTGGCCTTTTTTACGAGCAGTACTTC. Translating it yields CASSGLFYEQYF.